This passage covers 17 T cell receptor beta chains from one sample sequenced in a study of TIL therapy for anti-PD-1-resistant metastatic lung cancer. As to time point: pre-treatment sample, taken before nivolumab and TIL therapy. The immunoSEQ assay was v3. Assay: immunoSEQ multiplex PCR; the TCRdb copy retains only in-frame clones and omits some. The repertoire holds 21,000 or so clones, with about 78% as singletons. This specimen was blood, taken at baseline. Receptors originate from a person between 30 and 80 years old with non-small cell lung cancer.

The chain couples TRBV6-4 to TRBJ2-1; the match to TRBD2 covers 12 bases. The CDR3 is made up of 15 amino acids. The germline V gene encodes CDR1 MRHNA and CDR2 SNTAGT. V lost 0 bases and J lost 6; bases outside the gene matches: 0. This CDR3 reads CASSDSTSGSNEQFF. For the CDR3, the DNA is TGTGCCAGCAGTGACTCGACTAGCGGGAGCAATGAGCAGTTCTTC.

This rearrangement joins TRBV30 to TRBJ2-5, with D unclear. Germline lookup yields CDR1 GTSNPN and CDR2 SVGIG (reference sequence). CDR3 length: 12 amino acids. V was trimmed by 0 bases and J by 3 bases, leaving 5 bases between them. The CDR3 spells CAWSVRKETQYF. CDR3 nucleotide sequence: TGTGCCTGGAGTGTCCGGAAAGAGACCCAGTACTTC.

The genes are TRBV2 and TRBJ1-6, with D perhaps TRBD1 (6 bases). Germline V lookup: CDR1 SNHLY, CDR2 FYNNEI. The V gene lost 4 bases and the J gene lost 7 bases, with 11 bases spanning the gap. The CDR3 sequence is 14 residues long. CDR3: CASSVQGGNSPLHF. CDR3 nucleotide sequence: TGTGCCAGCAGTGTACAGGGAGGGAATTCACCCCTCCACTTT.

This clone was seen only once. At one end, the junction sequence differs from germline, possibly due to a read error. This chain joins TRBV18 and TRBJ1-4; 8 positions match TRBD1. This CDR3 has 16 amino acids. Germline CDR1 reads KGHSH; CDR2 reads LQKENI. As DNA, the CDR3 is TGTGCCAACTCACCAGTCTCAGGGGGCGTAAATGAAAAACTGTTTTTT. Encoded protein: CANSPVSGGVNEKLFF. Supplemented by reference TRBV18 and TRBJ1-4, the full variable domain reads NAGVMQNPRHLVRRRGQEARLRCSPMKGHSHVYWYRQLPEEGLKFMVYLQKENIIDESGMPKERFSAEFPKEGPSILRIQQVVRGDSAAYFCANSPVSGGVNEKLFFGSGTQLSVL.

This chain connects TRBV7-2 to TRBJ1-4; possible D gene TRBD1, 5 bases. Looked up from germline, CDR1 is SGHTA and CDR2 is FQGNSA. This CDR3 region has 15 residues. The V end was cut by 5 bases, the J end by 7 bases, with 17 bases between. Here the CDR3 DNA reads TGTGCCAGCAGCCCCTCTCAGGGTAGGGGTGAAAAACTGTTTTTT. As protein: CASSPSQGRGEKLFF. The entire variable domain, with the rest obtained from reference TRBV7-2 and TRBJ1-4, is as follows: GAGVSQSPSNKVTEKGKDVELRCDPISGHTALYWYRQSLGQGLEFLIYFQGNSAPDKSGLPSDRFSAERTGGSVSTLTIQRTQQEDSAVYLCASSPSQGRGEKLFFGSGTQLSVL.

CDR3 DNA sequence: TGTGCCAGCAGTGACCGGACAGGCCAGGTGCGTGAGCAGTACTTC. Translation: CASSDRTGQVREQYF. The chain combines TRBV2 with TRBJ2-7; 7 bases are shared with TRBD1. Germline values: CDR1 SNHLY, CDR2 FYNNEI. Germline trimming cut 3 bases from V and 7 bases from J; bases unmatched to any gene: 12. The CDR3 has 15 residues.

The rearrangement joins TRBV27 to TRBJ1-4; 8 bases fit TRBD1. Germline CDR1 is MNHEY and CDR2 is SMNVEV (reference sequence). This CDR3 contains 16 residues. V trimming: 6 bases; J trimming: 5 bases; junction bases outside the gene matches: 11. The CDR3 DNA is TGTGCCAGCAGCCCCAGGGGGCAGATTAAAAATGAAAAACTGTTTTTT. It translates to CASSPRGQIKNEKLFF.

This chain connects TRBV5-1 to TRBJ2-1; 10 bases line up with TRBD1. Trimming at V came to 2 bases and at J to 3 bases, leaving 2 bases not matched to a gene. The length of the CDR3 is 15 residues. Germline-derived CDR1 and CDR2 are SGHRS and YFSETQ. CDR3 amino acids: CASSFGDRGYNEQFF. CDR3 nucleotide sequence: TGCGCCAGCAGCTTCGGGGACAGGGGCTACAATGAGCAGTTCTTC. The variable domain in full, with the rest retrieved from reference TRBV5-1 and TRBJ2-1, is KAGVTQTPRYLIKTRGQQVTLSCSPISGHRSVSWYQQTPGQGLQFLFEYFSETQRNKGNFPGRFSGRQFSNSRSEMNVSTLELGDSALYLCASSFGDRGYNEQFFGPGTRLTVL.

The chain couples TRBV7-3 to TRBJ2-1; 8 nucleotides match TRBD2. This CDR3 is built from 16 residues. The ends lost 5 bases at V and 0 bases at J; junction bases unmatched: 6. Germline CDR1 SGHTA, CDR2 FQGTGA. CDR3 DNA: TGTGCCAGCAGCAGACTAGCGCCGAGCTCCTACAATGAGCAGTTCTTC. Translated: CASSRLAPSSYNEQFF.

The genes are TRBV6-6 and TRBJ2-1, with TRBD2 identical over 12 bases. Trimming removed 5 bases from V and 3 bases from J; junction bases left unmatched: 2. The CDR3 is made up of 15 amino acids. Germline CDR1 and CDR2: MNHNY and SVGAGI (reference sequence). CDR3 DNA: TGTGCCAGCAGTCGACTAGCGGGAGACTACAATGAGCAGTTCTTC. It specifies CASSRLAGDYNEQFF.

The chain couples TRBV15 to TRBJ1-1, with a weak D call TRBD1 (6 bases). CDR1 LNHNV and CDR2 YYDKDF come from the germline V gene (reference sequence). CDR3 length: 14 residues. V was clipped by 5 bases and J by 5 bases, with 15 bases between them. In nucleotides, the CDR3 is TGTGCCACCAGCGGCAGGGGAAGGGGGACTGAAGCTTTCTTT. It encodes CATSGRGRGTEAFF.

This clone occurred once. Here the CDR3 DNA reads TGTGCCAGTAGTATTGAGCCGTTAGATACGCAGTATTTT. Translation gives CASSIEPLDTQYF. The chain combines TRBV19 with TRBJ2-3; D remains ambiguous. This CDR3 is 13 amino acids long. Trimming stripped 3 bases from V and 5 bases from J, with 9 bases between. Per the germline V gene, CDR1 is LNHDA and CDR2 is SQIVND (reference sequence).

Within the sample, this clone is medium-sized. The rearrangement uses TRBV30 and TRBJ1-2; 9 bases map to TRBD1. The CDR3 has 14 residues. Germline V CDR1 and CDR2: GTSNPN, SVGIG (reference sequence). The ends lost 2 bases at V and 6 bases at J; junction bases unmatched: 7. The CDR3 sequence is CAWSRDRGENGYTF. The CDR3 DNA is TGTGCCTGGAGTCGCGACAGGGGGGAGAATGGCTACACCTTC.

This rearrangement joins TRBV18 to TRBJ2-1; D not certain. CDR3 size: 12 residues. Germline CDR1 KGHSH, CDR2 LQKENI. Trimming removed 6 bases at V and 9 bases at J, with 12 bases between. This chain's CDR3 is CASSSARSEQFF. The CDR3 nucleotides are TGTGCCAGCTCGTCGGCCAGGAGTGAGCAGTTCTTC.

The J gene is TRBJ1-1, the V gene TRBV21-1; TRBD1, as called in the table, went unchecked against the DNA. TRBV21-1 is a pseudogene. The CDR3 consists of 13 residues. CDR3: CASKGDRVAEAFF. The CDR3 nucleotides are TGTGCCAGCAAGGGGGACCGAGTCGCTGAAGCTTTCTTT.

The count of this clone is one. V and J are TRBV28 and TRBJ1-1; a weak D match, TRBD1 (5 bases). Deletions cut 11 bases from V and 0 bases from J, with 10 bases between. This CDR3 is 12 amino acids long. Germline CDR1 and CDR2: MDHEN and SYDVKM. The CDR3 nucleotides read TGTGCCCTCGGGGGGGTGAACACTGAAGCTTTCTTT. As protein: CALGGVNTEAFF.

The rearrangement joins TRBV28 to TRBJ2-1; perhaps D is TRBD1 or TRBD2 (6 bases each). Between the trimmed V and J ends, which lost 7 bases and 9 bases, there was a span of 16 bases. Germline values: CDR1 MDHEN, CDR2 SYDVKM. The CDR3 contains 13 residues. The CDR3 DNA is TGTGCCAGCACCCCAGGGGTGCGGGGTGAGCAGTTCTTC. It specifies CASTPGVRGEQFF.